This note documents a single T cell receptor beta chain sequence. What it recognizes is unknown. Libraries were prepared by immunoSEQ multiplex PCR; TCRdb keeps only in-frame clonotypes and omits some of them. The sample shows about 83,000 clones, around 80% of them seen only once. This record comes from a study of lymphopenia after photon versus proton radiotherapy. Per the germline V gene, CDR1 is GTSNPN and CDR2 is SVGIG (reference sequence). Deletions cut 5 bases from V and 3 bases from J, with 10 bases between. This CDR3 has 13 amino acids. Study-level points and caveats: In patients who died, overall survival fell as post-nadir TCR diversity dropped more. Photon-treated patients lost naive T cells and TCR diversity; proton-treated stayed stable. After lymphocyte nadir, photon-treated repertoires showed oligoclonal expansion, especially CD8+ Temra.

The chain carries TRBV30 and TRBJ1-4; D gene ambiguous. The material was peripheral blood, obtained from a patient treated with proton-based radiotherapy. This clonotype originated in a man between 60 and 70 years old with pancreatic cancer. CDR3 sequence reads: CAWQPGPNEKLFF. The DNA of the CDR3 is TGTGCCTGGCAGCCGGGCCCTAATGAAAAACTGTTTTTT. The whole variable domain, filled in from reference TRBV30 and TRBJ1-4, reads SQTIHQWPATLVQPVGSPLSLECTVEGTSNPNLYWYRQAAGRGLQLLFYSVGIGQISSEVPQNLSASRPQDRQFILSSKKLLLSDSGFYLCAWQPGPNEKLFFGSGTQLSVL.